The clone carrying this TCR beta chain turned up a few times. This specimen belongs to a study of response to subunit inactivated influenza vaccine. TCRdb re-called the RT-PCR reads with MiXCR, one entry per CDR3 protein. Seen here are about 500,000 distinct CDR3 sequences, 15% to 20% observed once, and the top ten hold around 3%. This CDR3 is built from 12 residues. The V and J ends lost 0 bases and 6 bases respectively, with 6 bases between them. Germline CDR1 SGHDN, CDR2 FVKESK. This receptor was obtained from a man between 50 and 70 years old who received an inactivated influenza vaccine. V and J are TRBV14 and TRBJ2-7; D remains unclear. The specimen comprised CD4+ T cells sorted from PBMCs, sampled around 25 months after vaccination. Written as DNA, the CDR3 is TGTGCCAGCAGCCAAGATTTTACCGAGCAGTACTTC. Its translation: CASSQDFTEQYF.